What follows describes a single T cell receptor (beta chain). The antigen is undetermined. This CDR3 region has 19 residues. Trimming cost V 6 bases and J 2 bases; bases outside gene matches: 13. Germline assignment: CDR1 MNHEY and CDR2 SMNVEV (reference sequence). These data belong to a study of T cells in Graves' hyperthyroidism and ophthalmopathy. Study in general: The initial diagnosis was the point when peripheral blood was collected, ahead of any treatment. General study points: Blood samples included most of the expanded thyroid clonotypes exceeding 0.001.

The PBMCs were taken from roughly 9.3 ml of fresh peripheral blood. Authors of the study amplified TCR beta CDR3 regions from RNA transcripts. Researchers ran a first-round RT-PCR on the TCR CDR3 using the HTBI primer set. In TCRdb, the multiplex PCR reads were re-called with MiXCR into one record per CDR3 protein. The sample has 600,000 to 650,000 distinct CDR3 sequences, around 20% seen once; the top ten hold approximately 30%. Material for sequencing was blood. The sequence was collected from a man aged 25 to 40 with Graves' ophthalmopathy. The chain has TRBV27 and TRBJ2-3; 14 positions match TRBD2. CDR3 DNA: TGTGCCAGCAGAGCCTCCGGGACTAGCGGGAGCCGGCCCACAGATACGCAGTATTTT. This codes for CASRASGTSGSRPTDTQYF.